This TCR beta chain appears in the sequencing data of a study of shared clonotypes between healthy human individuals. Turning to the study itself: Used for every donor were three CD4 naive, three CD4 memory, two CD8 naive and one CD8 memory plate. Study observations and caveats: Sorted-subset sequencing was shown by rarefaction to be incomplete despite large depth.

V was cut by 4 bases and J by 0 bases, with 12 bases left in between. The CDR3 has 16 amino acids. The germline V gene has CDR1 SGHTA and CDR2 FQGNSA. For every subset, genomic DNA was evenly distributed across several immunoSEQ plates. Source study methods: ImmunoSEQ output held junction-only sequences without quality scores, so filtering differed. Data came from immunoSEQ multiplex PCR; TCRdb stores just in-frame clones and leaves some out. Clone size and V and J calls were adopted from that table, with D and trimming inferred from the DNA. The sample carries over a million clones, more than 95% recorded once. As for this clone: Its antigen is still unknown.

The rearrangement uses TRBV7-2 and TRBJ2-2; no clear D. The sequenced sample consisted of naive CD4+ T cells sorted from blood. As for subset: CD45RA+ positively selected. This clonotype was sampled from a man aged 30-40 years in good health. DNA of the CDR3: TGTGCCAGCAGCTCAATTCCGAAGCCGAACACCGGGGAGCTGTTTTTT. Its translation is CASSSIPKPNTGELFF.